The text below deals with one T cell receptor beta chain. Its antigen is currently unknown. Germline is not matched at one junction end, which may reflect a read error. CDR3 length: 14 amino acids. The germline gives CDR1 SEHNR, CDR2 FQNEAQ (reference sequence). Diagnostic decisions used clinical symptoms, serum thyroxine and TRAb, thyroid ultrasound and orbital computed tomography. The data were taken from a study of T cells in Graves' hyperthyroidism and ophthalmopathy. Regions amplified from RNA transcripts were the TCR beta CDR3 regions. Primed by the HTBI set, a first-round RT-PCR was run on the TCR CDR3. TCRdb itself ran the multiplex PCR reads through MiXCR, one entry per CDR3 protein. The sample contains roughly 500,000 distinct CDR3 sequences, 35% to 50% of which appear only once. Whole-study results and caveats: Most thyroid clonotypes expanded above 0.001 were also detected in blood.

The sample was peripheral blood or thyroid tissue (not recorded which). The chain uses TRBV7-9 and TRBJ2-5, with 7 bases fitting TRBD1. The TCR originated in an adult woman with Graves' disease, either hyperthyroidism or ophthalmopathy (not recorded which). CDR3 region: CANSFGTAWETQYF. Here the CDR3 DNA reads TGTGCCAACAGCTTCGGGACAGCCTGGGAGACCCAGTACTTC.